A single sample gave rise to the 22 T cell receptor beta chains below, sequenced in a study of blood T cell repertoires in COVID-19 (dated by TCRdb to about 2020). Library preparation used the immunoSEQ multiplex PCR assay. In TCRdb, the immuneACCESS table is reduced to in-frame sequences with V and J assigned. These tables do not hold every clone; where another copy was compared, an unresolved V gene accounts for under half, and the others remain unexplained. For this sample there are under 150,000 clones; 88% appear just once. Around 28% of the sample rests with the top ten. The sample was peripheral blood. The receptors were sampled from a human donor in a cohort sampled during active COVID-19.

The chain has TRBV19 and TRBJ1-2; TRBD1 matches 10 bases. Germline trimming cut 5 bases from V and 2 bases from J; bases unmatched to any gene: 14. The germline CDR1 and CDR2 sequences are LNHDA and SQIVND (reference sequence). CDR3 size: 18 residues. DNA for the CDR3: TGTGCCAGTAGTCCCCAATTTCCCGACAGGGGGCGGAACTATGGCTACACCTTC. It is translated as CASSPQFPDRGRNYGYTF. Full variable domain (outside the CDR3, taken from reference TRBV19 and TRBJ1-2): DGGITQSPKYLFRKEGQNVTLSCEQNLNHDAMYWYRQDPGQGLRLIYYSQIVNDFQKGDIAEGYSVSREKKESFPLTVTSAQKNPTAFYLCASSPQFPDRGRNYGYTFGSGTRLTVV.

The chain recombines TRBV28 with TRBJ1-3; D is uncertain. Per germline, CDR1 MDHEN and CDR2 SYDVKM. V was shortened by 6 bases and J by 2 bases, with 11 bases between the two germline ends. The length of the CDR3 is 14 residues. The CDR3 protein is CASSTSGAGNTIYF. The CDR3 nucleotides read TGTGCCAGCAGCACCAGCGGGGCTGGAAACACCATATATTTT. Based on the CDR3 plus reference TRBV28 and TRBJ1-3, the full variable domain is DVKVTQSSRYLVKRTGEKVFLECVQDMDHENMFWYRQDPGLGLRLIYFSYDVKMKEKGDIPEGYSVSREKKERFSLILESASTNQTSMYLCASSTSGAGNTIYFGEGSWLTVV.

The gene calls are TRBV7-2 and TRBJ2-3; 9 bases are shared with TRBD2. Germline V gene data show CDR1 as SGHTA and CDR2 as FQGNSA. Losses at the gene ends were 1 base for V and 3 bases for J; bases not matched to a gene: 5. This CDR3 region has 16 residues. CDR3 coding DNA: TGTGCCAGCAGCTTAGAGGCGGGGGGGCTAACAGATACGCAGTATTTT. Residues: CASSLEAGGLTDTQYF.

The DNA of the CDR3 is TGTGCCAGTAGTTCCGCTTTCCAGGGATCCCCCTACGAGCAGTACTTC. Its protein is CASSSAFQGSPYEQYF. This sequence joins TRBV19 and TRBJ2-7; a possible D gene is TRBD1 (5 bases). V lost 5 bases and J 2 bases, leaving 19 bases between the germline ends. CDR3 length: 16 residues. The germline CDR1 and CDR2 sequences are LNHDA and SQIVND (reference sequence). Full variable domain (missing parts from reference TRBV19 and TRBJ2-7): DGGITQSPKYLFRKEGQNVTLSCEQNLNHDAMYWYRQDPGQGLRLIYYSQIVNDFQKGDIAEGYSVSREKKESFPLTVTSAQKNPTAFYLCASSSAFQGSPYEQYFGPGTRLTVT.

In DNA form, the CDR3 reads TGTGCCAGCACCCCAGACAGGGTGAGTGGCTACACCTTC. Its translation is CASTPDRVSGYTF. This chain joins TRBV12-3 or TRBV12-4 and TRBJ1-2, with 7 bases matching TRBD1. V trimming: 7 bases; J trimming: 7 bases; junction bases outside the gene matches: 9. This CDR3 region has 13 residues.

The sample holds a few counts of this clone. The gene calls are TRBV24-1 and TRBJ2-7; 8 positions agree with TRBD1. Germline V gene data show CDR1 as KGHDR and CDR2 as SFDVKD. V trimming: 5 bases; J trimming: 7 bases; junction bases outside the gene matches: 6. CDR3 length: 13 amino acids. This CDR3 is CATSGTGTGEQYF. DNA of the CDR3: TGTGCCACCAGTGGGACAGGGACGGGAGAGCAGTACTTC.

The chain employs TRBV6-1 and TRBJ1-4; maybe TRBD1 (6 bases). This CDR3 has 15 amino acids. The germline V gene encodes CDR1 MNHNS and CDR2 SASEGT. Trimming cost V 1 base and J 2 bases, with 8 bases left between them. CDR3 nucleotide sequence: TGTGCCAGCAGTGAAGGCAGGGGCACTAATGAAAAACTGTTTTTT. Its translation: CASSEGRGTNEKLFF.

The chain carries TRBV20-1 and TRBJ2-7, with a weak D call TRBD1 (5 bases). The CDR3 sequence is 11 residues long. In germline, CDR1 is DFQATT, CDR2 SNEGSKA (reference sequence). The V gene lost 5 bases and the J gene lost 3 bases, with 8 bases spanning the gap. CDR3 sequence (DNA): TGCAGTGCTTACGACAGCTACGAGCAGTACTTC. Its protein is CSAYDSYEQYF.

The chain links TRBV11-2 to TRBJ2-7; D may be TRBD2 (5 bases). Per germline, CDR1 SGHAT and CDR2 FQNNGV. This CDR3 spans 16 amino acids. V was clipped by 5 bases and J by 0 bases, with 17 bases between them. The CDR3 sequence is CASSQLAQVSSYEQYF. As DNA, the CDR3 is TGTGCCAGCAGCCAATTAGCGCAGGTTAGCTCCTACGAGCAGTACTTC.

This clone has a single count. The chain employs TRBV20-1 and TRBJ2-2; TRBD2 matches at 8 bases. The CDR3 has 15 residues. V dropped 3 bases and J dropped 7; count of bases not matched to a gene: 10. The germline V gene encodes CDR1 DFQATT and CDR2 SNEGSKA (reference sequence). CDR3 amino acids: CSASIRGGFGGELFF. CDR3 sequence (DNA): TGCAGTGCTAGTATCCGGGGGGGCTTTGGCGGGGAGCTGTTTTTT.

This chain uses TRBV13 with TRBJ1-2; perhaps TRBD1 as D (5 bases). V was clipped by 4 bases and J by 2 bases, with 8 bases between them. CDR3 length: 13 residues. Looked up from germline, CDR1 is PRHDT and CDR2 is FYEKMQ (reference sequence). CDR3 amino acids: CASSSSGNYGYTF. In DNA form, the CDR3 reads TGTGCCAGCAGCTCCTCAGGGAACTATGGCTACACCTTC.

The chain recombines TRBV7-2 with TRBJ2-1, with D possibly being TRBD2 (7 bases). Germline loops: CDR1 SGHTA, CDR2 FQGNSA. Between the trimmed V and J ends, which lost 2 bases and 4 bases, there was a span of 12 bases. The CDR3 loop spans 15 amino acids. The CDR3 protein is CASSLMRGTYNEQFF. The CDR3, as DNA: TGTGCCAGCAGCTTAATGCGGGGGACATACAATGAGCAGTTCTTC.

The chain couples TRBV4-3 to TRBJ2-1; 8 positions agree with TRBD2. Trimming took 1 base from V and 0 from J; bases not matched to a gene: 14. The V gene's germline CDR1 is LGHNA and CDR2 YSLEER. The CDR3 contains 20 residues. The CDR3 spells CASSQGGGGRGLSSYNEQFF. The CDR3, as DNA: TGCGCCAGCAGCCAAGGGGGCGGGGGGAGAGGTCTCAGCTCCTACAATGAGCAGTTCTTC.

The genes are TRBV6-5 and TRBJ1-5; no reliable D call. Germline V CDR1 and CDR2: MNHEY, SVGAGI. V was trimmed by 0 bases and J by 0 bases, leaving 6 bases between them. The CDR3 has 15 residues. CDR3 sequence: CASSYSGSSNQPQHF. DNA of the CDR3: TGTGCCAGCAGTTACTCGGGGAGTAGCAATCAGCCCCAGCATTTT.

The rearrangement uses TRBV14 and TRBJ2-7; TRBD1 matches at 8 bases. The trim removed 4 bases at V and 6 bases at J, leaving 8 bases unmatched. Germline lookup yields CDR1 SGHDN and CDR2 FVKESK. This CDR3 is 14 amino acids long. This chain's CDR3 is CASSRGQGLFEQYF. CDR3 in DNA: TGTGCCAGCAGCCGAGGACAGGGATTGTTCGAGCAGTACTTC.

The J gene is TRBJ1-1, the V gene TRBV20-1; D gene ambiguous. V gave up 7 bases and J gave up 5 bases, with 11 bases separating them. The CDR3 consists of 11 residues. CDR1 and CDR2 (germline): DFQATT, SNEGSKA (reference sequence). CDR3: CSVNPVTEAFF. The CDR3, as DNA: TGCAGTGTGAACCCAGTGACTGAAGCTTTCTTT.

CDR3 residues: CASSLQGGLNTGELFF. Here the CDR3 DNA reads TGCGCCAGCAGCTTGCAGGGGGGCCTGAACACCGGGGAGCTGTTTTTT. The chain recombines TRBV5-1 with TRBJ2-2, with D perhaps TRBD1 (7 bases). The CDR3 extends over 16 amino acids. Germline V lookup: CDR1 SGHRS, CDR2 YFSETQ. The V end was cut by 1 base, the J end by 1 base, with 11 bases between.

The table lists this clone with a few counts. This chain joins TRBV7-9 and TRBJ1-6, with D possibly matching TRBD1 (6 bases). Germline lookup yields CDR1 SEHNR and CDR2 FQNEAQ (reference sequence). V was pared by 10 bases and J by 8 bases, with 21 bases between. This CDR3 has 15 residues. CDR3 region: CAIREGGRPHSPLHF. The CDR3 DNA reads as TGTGCCATCCGCGAAGGGGGAAGACCGCATTCACCCCTCCACTTT.

V gene TRBV27 combines with J gene TRBJ2-6, with 8 bases matching TRBD1. The germline V gene encodes CDR1 MNHEY and CDR2 SMNVEV (reference sequence). V lost 5 bases to trimming and J lost 3 bases; unmatched junction nucleotides: 3. The CDR3 spans 15 residues. The CDR3 nucleotides read TGTGCCAGCAGTCCGACAGGGGTTGGGGCCAACGTCCTGACTTTC. Translated: CASSPTGVGANVLTF.

This chain joins TRBV6-5 and TRBJ2-7, with D possibly TRBD2 on 5 matching bases. Trimming took 0 bases from V and 2 from J, leaving 11 bases between them. This CDR3 region has 15 residues. Germline V gene sequence: CDR1 MNHEY, CDR2 SVGAGI. In DNA, the CDR3 is TGTGCCAGCAGTTACTCATCGGGAAGGACCTACGAGCAGTACTTC. Residues: CASSYSSGRTYEQYF.

The rearrangement joins TRBV19 to TRBJ2-3, with 8 bases identical to TRBD1. CDR3 length: 14 amino acids. J gave up 1 base and V 9 bases, and 6 bases lay outside the gene matches. Germline assignment: CDR1 LNHDA and CDR2 SQIVND (reference sequence). For the CDR3, the DNA is TGTGCCAGCAAACCGGACAGGGGCACAGATACGCAGTATTTT. It yields the protein CASKPDRGTDTQYF.

V and J are TRBV4-2 and TRBJ2-7, with 8 bases lining up with TRBD1. The length of the CDR3 is 15 residues. The germline CDR1 and CDR2 sequences are LGHNA and YNFKEQ. V trimming: 0 bases; J trimming: 5 bases; junction bases outside the gene matches: 6. The CDR3 region is CASSQEFAGGDEQYF. The CDR3 nucleotides read TGTGCCAGCAGCCAAGAATTCGCAGGGGGCGACGAGCAGTACTTC.